Given below is one TCR beta chain in context. The antigen is undetermined. This specimen comes from a study of cytomegalovirus exposure and HLA in healthy donors. Across the whole study: HLA-typed donors were the source of about 81 million unique TCRs held in an early data release.

Findings and caveats of the study: The study labeled roughly 160 TCR beta chains cytomegalovirus-associated. A later analysis by the authors found several of the most significant clusters apparently linked to common viral pathogens.

Trimming took off 5 bases at V and 3 bases at J, with 17 bases between the two ends. The germline CDR1 and CDR2 sequences are SGHTA and FQGNSA. This CDR3 region has 15 residues. The PCR used 60 Vbeta and 13 Jbeta primers. Data came from immunoSEQ multiplex PCR; TCRdb stores just in-frame clones and leaves some out. The sample includes about 160,000 clones, around 78% seen only once; the top ten take about 7.7%. Material for sequencing was PBMCs. This sequence joins TRBV7-2 and TRBJ2-7, with D perhaps TRBD1 (5 bases). This TCR derives from a woman aged 40 to 55 in good health and CMV-seropositive. For the CDR3, the DNA is TGTGCCAGCAGCCCCCACCGCGGACAACACTACGAGCAGTACTTC. This sequence encodes CASSPHRGQHYEQYF.